The present TCR beta chain was sequenced within a study of tumor and adjacent non-tumor tissue in lung cancer. No cell sorting was done before RNA was extracted from the tissue. Three rounds of nested PCR, following a modified ARM-PCR protocol, produced the TCRbeta library. TCRdb itself ran the multiplex PCR reads through MiXCR, one entry per CDR3 protein. The sample has under 150,000 distinct CDR3 sequences; around 67% are singletons. The CDR3 spans 15 residues. Germline V gene sequence: CDR1 LGHNA, CDR2 YNFKEQ. J was trimmed by 3 bases and V by 1 base; bases with no gene match: 5. In the case of this clonotype: What it binds is not known. A much larger clone differs by one base, so this may be a read error.

The study's findings and limits: Significantly higher TCR diversity was found in tumor than normal lung.

The V and J genes are TRBV4-2 and TRBJ2-7; 8 bases are shared with TRBD2. The receptor was isolated from a man between 60 and 75 years old with small cell lung cancer. Specimen: lung tumor tissue. This CDR3 is CASSQVERENYEQYF. The CDR3 bases are TGTGCCAGCAGCCAAGTGGAGCGGGAGAACTACGAGCAGTACTTC.